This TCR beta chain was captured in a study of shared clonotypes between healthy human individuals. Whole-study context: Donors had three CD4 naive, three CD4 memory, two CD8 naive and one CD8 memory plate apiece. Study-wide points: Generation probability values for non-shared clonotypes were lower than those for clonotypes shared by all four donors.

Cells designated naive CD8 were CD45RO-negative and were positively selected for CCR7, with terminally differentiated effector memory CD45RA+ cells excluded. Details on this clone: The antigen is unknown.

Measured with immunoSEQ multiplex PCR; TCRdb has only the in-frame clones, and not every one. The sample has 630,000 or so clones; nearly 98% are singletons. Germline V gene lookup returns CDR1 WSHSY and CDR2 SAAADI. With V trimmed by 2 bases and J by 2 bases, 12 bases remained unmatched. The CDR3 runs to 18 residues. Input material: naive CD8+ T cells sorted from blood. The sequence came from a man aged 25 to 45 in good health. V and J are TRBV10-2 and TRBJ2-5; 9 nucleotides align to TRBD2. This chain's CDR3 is CASSESFISGSSQETQYF. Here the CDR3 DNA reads TGCGCCAGCAGTGAGAGCTTCATTAGCGGGAGCTCACAAGAGACCCAGTACTTC.